This T cell receptor beta chain came from a study of blood T cell repertoires in COVID-19. About the research overall: The study drew acute and convalescent COVID-19 samples from the United States, Italy and Spain. T cells, B-cell-depleted T cells, or PBMCs provided the cDNA or gDNA that served as material.

As handled by the study authors: Nucleated cell number was recorded as an estimate derived from reference gene primer amplification. Using immunoSEQ multiplex PCR, the repertoire was profiled, and TCRdb retains in-frame clones only, with some absent. V and J calls plus clone size are reproduced from that table; the DNA served to infer D and trimming. The sample yields fewer than 350,000 clones, approximately 85% seen once. The CDR3 consists of 14 residues. Trimming shortened V by 2 bases and J by 8 bases, and 15 bases separated the two germline ends. Germline V gene data show CDR1 as SEHNR and CDR2 as FQNEAQ (reference sequence).

The sequence came from a man younger than 30 with active or convalescent COVID-19. The specimen sequenced was peripheral blood. This chain joins TRBV7-9 and TRBJ1-1; the D is unclear. The CDR3 loop is CASSLFERGTEAFF. The DNA for the CDR3 is TGTGCCAGCAGCTTATTTGAACGAGGAACCGAAGCTTTCTTT.